Shown below are 6 T cell receptor beta chains from a single sample sequenced in a study of CD8+ T cells in alopecia areata. Following extraction, RNA underwent reverse transcription to cDNA, which served as the sequencing template. Method: immunoSEQ multiplex PCR; TCRdb's copy keeps in-frame clones and lacks some. The data hold approximately 120,000 clones, with less than 50% observed a single time. The sample was NKG2D-low CD8+ T cells sorted from blood. The source is a human donor with alopecia areata.

The chain carries TRBV29-1 and TRBJ1-1, with a tentative D call TRBD1 (5 bases). With 6 bases removed from V and 2 bases from J, the gap between germline ends came to 13 bases. This CDR3 comprises 13 residues. In germline, CDR1 is SQVTM, CDR2 ANQGSEA. DNA of the CDR3: TGCAGCGTCGGGGGTACAGTAAACACTGAAGCTTTCTTT. As protein: CSVGGTVNTEAFF.

The CDR3 DNA is TGCAGCGCCTCGGGACTAGCGGACAATGAGCAGTTCTTC. It translates to CSASGLADNEQFF. V is TRBV29-1 and J is TRBJ2-1; 11 bases line up with TRBD2. Germline values: CDR1 SQVTM, CDR2 ANQGSEA. This CDR3 comprises 13 residues. V shed 7 bases and J 5 bases; nucleotides not matched to a gene: 4.

V is TRBV29-1 and J is TRBJ2-1; D remains ambiguous. Germline-derived CDR1 and CDR2 are SQVTM and ANQGSEA. The CDR3 sequence is 14 residues long. The ends were cut back, 3 bases at V and 9 bases at J, with 18 bases in the middle. CDR3 sequence (DNA): TGCAGCGTTGATTCCCAAGTACCCCCTAGTGAGCAGTTCTTC. Translating it yields CSVDSQVPPSEQFF.

V and J are TRBV29-1 and TRBJ2-7; 7 bases align to TRBD1. V gave up 4 bases and J gave up 6 bases; unmatched junction bases: 9. Germline V CDR1 and CDR2: SQVTM, ANQGSEA. The CDR3 contains 13 residues. CDR3 nucleotides: TGCAGCGTTGTGGGACCAGGGGGTGTCGAGCAGTACTTC. It is translated as CSVVGPGGVEQYF.

The chain uses TRBV20-1 and TRBJ2-1; TRBD1 matches at 8 bases. J gave up 9 bases and V 6 bases, and 4 bases lay outside the gene matches. In germline, CDR1 is DFQATT, CDR2 SNEGSKA (reference sequence). This CDR3 region has 11 residues. The DNA for the CDR3 is TGCAGTGCCCTAGACAGGGGTGAGCAGTTCTTC. Translated, it gives CSALDRGEQFF.

The gene calls are TRBV30 and TRBJ2-5, with 7 positions matching TRBD2. CDR3 size: 12 residues. Germline V CDR1 and CDR2: GTSNPN, SVGIG (reference sequence). J was trimmed by 5 bases and V by 4 bases; bases with no gene match: 4. The CDR3 loop is CAWMAGVETQYF. CDR3 sequence (DNA): TGTGCCTGGATGGCGGGGGTGGAGACCCAGTACTTC.